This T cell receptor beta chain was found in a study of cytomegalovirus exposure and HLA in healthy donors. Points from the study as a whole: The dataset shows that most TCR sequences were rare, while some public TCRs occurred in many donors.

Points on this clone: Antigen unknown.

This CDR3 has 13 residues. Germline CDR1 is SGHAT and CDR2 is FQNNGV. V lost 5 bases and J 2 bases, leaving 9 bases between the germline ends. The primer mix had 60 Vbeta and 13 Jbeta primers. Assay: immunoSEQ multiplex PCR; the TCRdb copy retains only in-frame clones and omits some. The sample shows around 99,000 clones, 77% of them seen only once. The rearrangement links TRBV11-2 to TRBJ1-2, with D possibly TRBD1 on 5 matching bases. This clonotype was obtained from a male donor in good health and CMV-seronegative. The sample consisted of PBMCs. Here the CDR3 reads CASSPGGNYGYTF. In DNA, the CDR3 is TGTGCCAGCAGCCCGGGGGGGAACTATGGCTACACCTTC.